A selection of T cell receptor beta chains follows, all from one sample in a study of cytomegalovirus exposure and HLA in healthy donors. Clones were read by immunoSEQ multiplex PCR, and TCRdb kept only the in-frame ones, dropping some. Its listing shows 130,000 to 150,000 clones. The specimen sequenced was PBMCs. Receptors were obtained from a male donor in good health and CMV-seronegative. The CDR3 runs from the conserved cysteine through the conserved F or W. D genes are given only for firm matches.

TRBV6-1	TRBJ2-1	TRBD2	CASSEGASGGPEQFF	TGTGCCAGCAGTGAGGGGGCTAGCGGGGGGCCTGAGCAGTTCTTC
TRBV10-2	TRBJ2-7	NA	CASSPGDEQYF	TGCGCCAGCAGCCCCGGGGACGAGCAGTACTTC
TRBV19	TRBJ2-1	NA	CASSMQAGAEYGEQFF	TGTGCCAGTAGTATGCAGGCTGGGGCGGAGTACGGGGAGCAGTTCTTC
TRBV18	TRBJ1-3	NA	CASSPEGNSGNTIYF	TGTGCCAGCTCACCGGAGGGGAACTCTGGAAACACCATATATTTT
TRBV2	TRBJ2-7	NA	CASVEEGGYEQYF	TGTGCCAGCGTGGAGGAAGGGGGCTACGAGCAGTACTTC
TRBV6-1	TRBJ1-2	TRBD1	CASSGYRGADGYTF	TGTGCCAGCAGTGGGTACAGGGGGGCGGATGGCTACACCTTC
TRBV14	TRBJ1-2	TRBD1	CASSQDYGGTGDGYTF	TGTGCCAGCAGCCAAGATTACGGGGGGACAGGAGATGGCTACACCTTC
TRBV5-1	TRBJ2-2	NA	CASSGLGVAGIIGELFF	TGCGCCAGCAGCGGCCTTGGGGTGGCAGGGATCATCGGGGAGCTGTTTTTT
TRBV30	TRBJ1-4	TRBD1	CAWSQTGNEKLFF	TGTGCCTGGAGTCAGACAGGGAACGAAAAACTGTTTTTT
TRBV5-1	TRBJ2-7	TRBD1	CASSHLRTGEAYEQYF	TGCGCCAGCAGCCACCTACGGACAGGGGAAGCCTACGAGCAGTACTTC
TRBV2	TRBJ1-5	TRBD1	CASDGDRGQPQHF	TGTGCCAGCGATGGGGACAGGGGGCAGCCCCAGCATTTT
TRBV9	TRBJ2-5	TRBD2	CASSVIPGTSGGRQETQYF	TGTGCCAGCAGCGTAATCCCCGGGACTAGCGGGGGCCGGCAAGAGACCCAGTACTTC
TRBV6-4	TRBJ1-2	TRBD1	CASSANGQGGLGYTF	TGTGCCAGCAGTGCCAACGGACAGGGAGGGCTTGGCTACACCTTC
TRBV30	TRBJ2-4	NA	CAWGTDGNIQYF	TGTGCCTGGGGGACTGACGGAAACATTCAGTACTTC
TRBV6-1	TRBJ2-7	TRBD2	CASKKLAGVYEQYF	TGTGCCAGCAAAAAACTAGCGGGAGTTTACGAGCAGTACTTC
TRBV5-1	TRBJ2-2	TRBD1	CASSATGWTGELFF	TGCGCCAGCAGCGCGACAGGGTGGACCGGGGAGCTGTTTTTT
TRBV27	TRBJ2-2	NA	CASRETENTGELFF	TGTGCCAGCAGGGAAACAGAGAACACCGGGGAGCTGTTTTTT
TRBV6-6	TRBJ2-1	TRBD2	CASSYGTSGIKQFF	TGTGCCAGCAGTTACGGGACTAGCGGGATAAAGCAGTTCTTC
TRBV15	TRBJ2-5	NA	CATSRGERVETQYF	TGTGCCACCAGCAGAGGAGAGAGGGTGGAGACCCAGTACTTC
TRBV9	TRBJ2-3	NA	CASSVSENTDTQYF	TGTGCCAGCAGCGTAAGTGAGAACACAGATACGCAGTATTTT
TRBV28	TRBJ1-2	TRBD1	CATDMGQGFGYGYTF	TGTGCCACCGATATGGGACAGGGTTTCGGCTATGGCTACACCTTC
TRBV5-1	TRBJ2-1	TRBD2	CASTGTSGFGNEQFF	TGCGCCAGCACAGGGACTAGCGGCTTTGGTAATGAGCAGTTCTTC
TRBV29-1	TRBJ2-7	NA	CSVETRTAPLTYEQYF	TGCAGCGTTGAAACCAGGACTGCTCCTTTGACCTACGAGCAGTACTTC
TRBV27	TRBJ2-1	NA	CASSYLADLYNEQFF	TGTGCCAGCAGTTACTTAGCGGATCTTTACAATGAGCAGTTCTTC
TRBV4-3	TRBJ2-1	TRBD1	CASSQLGTVYNEQFF	TGCGCCAGCAGCCAACTGGGGACAGTCTACAATGAGCAGTTCTTC
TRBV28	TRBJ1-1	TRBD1	CASSLTGYTEAFF	TGTGCCAGCAGCCTGACAGGGTACACTGAAGCTTTCTTT
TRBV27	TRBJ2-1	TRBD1	CASRMTGTGGEQFF	TGTGCCAGCAGGATGACCGGGACAGGGGGTGAGCAGTTCTTC
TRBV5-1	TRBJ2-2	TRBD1	CASRILHGTGGPGELFF	TGCGCCAGCAGAATACTCCACGGGACAGGGGGCCCCGGGGAGCTGTTTTTT
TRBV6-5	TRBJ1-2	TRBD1	CASKKGAFISYGYTF	TGTGCCAGCAAAAAGGGGGCGTTTATTAGTTATGGCTACACCTTC
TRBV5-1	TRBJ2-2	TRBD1	CASTRGDRGTGELFF	TGCGCCAGCACCCGAGGGGACAGGGGAACCGGGGAGCTGTTTTTT
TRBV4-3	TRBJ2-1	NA	CASSLDSWDNEQFF	TGCGCCAGCAGCCTGGACTCCTGGGACAATGAGCAGTTCTTC
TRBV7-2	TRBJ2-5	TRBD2	CASSSGGGGETQYF	TGTGCCAGCAGCTCCGGGGGGGGAGGAGAGACCCAGTACTTC
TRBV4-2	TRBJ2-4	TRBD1	CASSPGQGGEKNIQYF	TGTGCCAGCAGCCCTGGACAGGGAGGAGAGAAAAACATTCAGTACTTC
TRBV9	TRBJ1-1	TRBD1	CASSASGTGSGAFF	TGTGCCAGCAGCGCCTCCGGGACAGGGAGCGGAGCTTTCTTT
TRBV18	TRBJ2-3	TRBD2	CASSRTSPRDTQYF	TGTGCCAGCTCTCGGACTAGCCCACGAGATACGCAGTATTTT
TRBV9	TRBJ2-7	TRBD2	CASSVAPGGGSYEQYF	TGTGCCAGCAGCGTAGCCCCGGGAGGGGGCTCCTACGAGCAGTACTTC
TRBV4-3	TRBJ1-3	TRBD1	CASSQVTGVSGNTIYF	TGCGCCAGCAGCCAAGTTACAGGGGTCTCTGGAAACACCATATATTTT
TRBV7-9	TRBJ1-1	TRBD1	CASSWGQTINTEAFF	TGTGCCAGCAGCTGGGGACAGACCATCAACACTGAAGCTTTCTTT
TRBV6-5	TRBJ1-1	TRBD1	CASSRTGTEAFF	TGTGCCAGCAGCCGGACAGGGACTGAAGCTTTCTTT
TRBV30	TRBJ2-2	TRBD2	CAWRLAGLHGLFF	TGTGCCTGGCGACTAGCGGGACTTCACGGGCTGTTTTTT
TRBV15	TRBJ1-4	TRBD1	CATSRDRTGDMANEKLFF	TGTGCCACCAGCAGAGATAGGACAGGGGATATGGCTAATGAAAAACTGTTTTTT
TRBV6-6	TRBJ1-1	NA	CASTYRDIPLAFF	TGTGCCAGCACTTACCGGGACATCCCCTTGGCTTTCTTT
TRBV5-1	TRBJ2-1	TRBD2	CASSSLAGGSNAEQFF	TGCGCCAGCAGCTCTCTAGCGGGAGGATCCAATGCTGAGCAGTTCTTC
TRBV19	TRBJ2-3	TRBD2	CASSIKSAGGQADTQYF	TGTGCCAGTAGTATAAAGTCGGCGGGGGGGCAGGCAGATACGCAGTATTTT
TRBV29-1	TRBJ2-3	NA	CSVRAGLSTDTQYF	TGCAGCGTCCGTGCGGGACTTAGCACAGATACGCAGTATTTT
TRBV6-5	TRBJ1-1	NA	CASSPTQFTEAFF	TGTGCCAGCAGTCCTACACAGTTCACTGAAGCTTTCTTT
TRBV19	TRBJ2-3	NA	CASSVSVGLRDTQYF	TGTGCCAGTAGCGTTTCGGTGGGGCTCCGGGATACGCAGTATTTT
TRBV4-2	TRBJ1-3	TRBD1	CASSQARHDRVSGNTIYF	TGTGCCAGCAGCCAGGCCCGACATGACAGGGTCTCTGGAAACACCATATATTTT
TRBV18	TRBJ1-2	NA	CASSPAASYGYTF	TGTGCCAGCTCCCCCGCGGCATCCTATGGCTACACCTTC
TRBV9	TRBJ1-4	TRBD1	CASSVGQGAYEKLFF	TGTGCCAGCAGCGTAGGGCAGGGGGCATATGAAAAACTGTTTTTT
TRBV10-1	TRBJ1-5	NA	CASSPGGPNQPQHF	TGCGCCAGCTCACCCGGGGGTCCCAATCAGCCCCAGCATTTT
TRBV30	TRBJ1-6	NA	CAWSVGQGNRDNSPLHF	TGTGCCTGGAGTGTAGGGCAGGGAAATAGGGATAATTCACCCCTCCACTTT
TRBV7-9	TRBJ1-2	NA	CASSSDATAYGYTF	TGTGCCAGCAGCTCCGACGCGACAGCCTATGGCTACACCTTC
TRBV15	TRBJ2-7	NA	CATSIPQRAYEQYF	TGTGCCACCAGCATACCCCAGCGGGCCTACGAGCAGTACTTC
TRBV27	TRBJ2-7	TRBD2	CASSLSPSTSGRKNEQYF	TGTGCCAGCAGTTTATCCCCCTCGACTAGCGGGAGAAAGAACGAGCAGTACTTC